The 21 T cell receptor beta chains given below trace back to one sample, sequenced in a study of tumor and adjacent non-tumor tissue in lung cancer. RNA was extracted from bulk tissue without any cell sorting. More than 3 cm separated this lung sample from the edge of the tumor. Three rounds of nested PCR, following a modified ARM-PCR protocol, produced the TCRbeta library. TCRdb reanalysed the multiplex PCR reads using MiXCR and keeps one entry per CDR3 protein. Seen here are 50,000 or so distinct CDR3 sequences, 74% observed once, and the top ten hold approximately 23%. The sequencing sample was made of distant non-tumor lung tissue. These receptors were taken from a woman aged 55 to 70 with non-small cell lung cancer.

With respect to this clonotype: In this CDR3 the conserved last residue, phenylalanine or tryptophan, is missing, so a read error is likely. V usage is TRBV12-3 or TRBV12-4 and J usage is TRBJ2-3; 7 positions match TRBD2. The length of the CDR3 is 16 residues. The trim removed 6 bases at V and 4 bases at J, leaving 13 bases unmatched. The CDR3 region has the DNA TGTGCCAGCAGCCGGACTAGTGGGAGATGGGCAGATACGCAGTATTCT. It yields the protein CASSRTSGRWADTQYS.

This clonotype was counted many times. This chain links TRBV4-1 with TRBJ2-1, with 11 bases that match TRBD2. Germline V lookup: CDR1 MGHRA, CDR2 YSYEKL. Trimming removed 1 base from V and 6 bases from J; junction bases left unmatched: 5. The CDR3 sequence is 16 residues long. CDR3 sequence (DNA): TGCGCCAGCAGCCAAGCGGCTAGCGGGGGGCCCAATGAGCAGTTCTTC. Its translation is CASSQAASGGPNEQFF.

This CDR3 is CASSSGRAYNKQFF. The DNA for the CDR3 is TGTGCCAGCAGTAGCGGGAGGGCCTACAATAAACAGTTCTTC. The chain uses TRBV6-2 or TRBV6-3 and TRBJ2-1, with TRBD2 matching 10 bases. Looked up from germline, CDR1 is MNHEY and CDR2 is SVGEGT. The CDR3 covers 14 residues. Trimming at V came to 5 bases and at J to 13 bases, leaving 11 bases not matched to a gene.

The CDR3 region is CASSQDQAERSKKLFF. For the CDR3, the DNA is TGCGCCAGCAGCCAAGATCAGGCGGAGCGATCAAAAAAACTGTTTTTT. This chain uses TRBV4-1 with TRBJ1-4; D unresolved. The CDR3 is made up of 16 amino acids. CDR1 is MGHRA, CDR2 YSYEKL, per germline. V lost 0 bases and J lost 9, with 17 bases in between.

Of note for this clonotype: An end of the junction does not agree with germline; a read error may underlie this. This chain connects TRBV12-3 or TRBV12-4 to TRBJ1-5; D is possibly TRBD1 (5 bases). This CDR3 has 14 residues. Here the CDR3 reads CASSPETAQKPHHF. The CDR3 nucleotides are TGTGCCAGCAGCCCCGAGACAGCGCAGAAGCCCCATCATTTT.

Worth noting for this clonotype: At one boundary the junction diverges from the germline segment, which might be a read error. The chain recombines TRBV6-5 with TRBJ2-1; 7 bases align to TRBD1. Germline assignment: CDR1 MNHEY and CDR2 SVGAGI. This CDR3 region has 14 residues. As DNA, the CDR3 is TGTGCCAGCAGCCGGGACAGCCTGATCAATGAGCATTTTTTC. Amino acid sequence: CASSRDSLINEHFF.

Concerning this clonotype itself: One end of the junction does not line up with germline, which may come from a read error. This rearrangement joins TRBV4-3 to TRBJ1-5, with 7 bases fitting TRBD1. Germline V CDR1 and CDR2: LGHNA, YSLEER. CDR3 length: 15 residues. CDR3 sequence: CASSHQTGTNLPQHF. The CDR3 nucleotides read TGCGCCAGCAGTCACCAGACAGGGACCAATCTGCCCCAGCATTTT.

In the case of this clonotype: This clone may be a read error of a much larger clone one base away. This chain connects TRBV11-2 to TRBJ1-4; D unresolved. The V gene's germline CDR1 is SGHAT and CDR2 FQNNGV. This CDR3 contains 12 residues. Here the CDR3 reads CVSSLDKGILFF. The CDR3 DNA reads as TGTGTCAGCAGCTTAGATAAGGGCATACTGTTTTTT.

The chain joins TRBV20-1 to TRBJ1-1; 8 bases map to TRBD1. The CDR3 consists of 17 residues. Germline CDR1 and CDR2: DFQATT and SNEGSKA (reference sequence). The junction had 12 bases not matched to a gene; V was cut back by 1 base and J by 2 bases. CDR3 residues: CSARVPRQGIVNTEAFF. The DNA for the CDR3 is TGCAGTGCTAGAGTCCCGAGACAGGGGATTGTAAACACTGAAGCTTTCTTT.

The sample holds many counts of this clonotype. This chain connects TRBV5-4 to TRBJ2-1, with 14 bases that match TRBD2. The length of the CDR3 is 17 residues. CDR1 SGHNT and CDR2 YYREEE come from the germline V gene (reference sequence). With 4 bases clipped from V and 2 bases from J, the junction kept 5 bases outside the gene matches. The CDR3 here is CASSPGLAGVTYNEQFF. CDR3 DNA sequence: TGTGCCAGCAGCCCGGGACTAGCGGGAGTCACCTACAATGAGCAGTTCTTC.

Note on this clonotype: A single base separates this from a much larger clone, so it may be a read error. The CDR3 reads CASRYRQGSSYGQYF. The CDR3 region has the DNA TGTGCCAGCAGATACAGACAGGGGAGCTCCTACGGGCAGTACTTC. This chain joins TRBV12-3 or TRBV12-4 and TRBJ2-7, with 8 bases identical to TRBD1. The CDR3 contains 15 residues.

This clonotype was seen many times. The chain uses TRBV5-4 and TRBJ2-5, with 11 bases fitting TRBD2. Trimming at V came to 4 bases and at J to 7 bases, leaving 9 bases not matched to a gene. From germline, CDR1 is SGHNT and CDR2 YYREEE (reference sequence). This CDR3 is 15 amino acids long. DNA for the CDR3: TGTGCCAGCAGCGAACTAGCGGGAGCGTCAGGGACCCAGTACTTC. Translating it yields CASSELAGASGTQYF.

The V call is TRBV4-2, the J call TRBJ2-5, with D perhaps matching TRBD2 (7 bases). Trimming pared 1 base from V and 11 bases from J, leaving 20 bases between. CDR3 length: 15 residues. Germline CDR1 is LGHNA and CDR2 is YNFKEQ. CDR3 DNA sequence: TGTGCCAGCAGCCAAGTGCGGGGGCCGGCAGGGACTCAGTACTTC. This encodes CASSQVRGPAGTQYF.

This clonotype was counted a few times. The gene calls are TRBV18 and TRBJ2-5; a possible D gene is TRBD1 (5 bases). Germline CDR1 KGHSH, CDR2 LQKENI. The ends were cut back, 0 bases at V and 7 bases at J, with 21 bases in the middle. The CDR3 sequence is 17 residues long. As DNA, the CDR3 is TGTGCCAGCTCACCACCTGAACGACAGCCGTCCGCCTGGACCCAGTACTTC. Protein sequence: CASSPPERQPSAWTQYF.

The chain couples TRBV4-2 to TRBJ1-2; possibly TRBD1 for D (5 bases). The CDR3 has 15 amino acids. V lost 4 bases to trimming and J lost 0 bases, with 12 bases between them. Germline V gene sequence: CDR1 LGHNA, CDR2 YNFKEQ. The CDR3 here is CASSRDGASNYGYTF. CDR3 sequence (DNA): TGTGCCAGCAGCCGGGATGGGGCCTCTAACTATGGCTACACCTTC.

This clonotype was observed many times. Compared with germline, one end of the junction differs, possibly owing to a read error. This chain links TRBV6-2 or TRBV6-3 with TRBJ2-3; no reliable D call. In germline, CDR1 is MNHEY, CDR2 SVGEGT. This CDR3 contains 12 residues. CDR3 sequence reads: CVSSFPSDTQYF. The CDR3 DNA reads TGTGTCAGCAGTTTTCCTAGTGATACGCAGTATTTT.

This clonotype appeared once. One end of the junction fails to match germline, which may point to a read error. The V gene is TRBV12-3 or TRBV12-4, the J gene TRBJ2-4; possibly TRBD1 for D (6 bases). The CDR3 covers 15 residues. Written as DNA, the CDR3 is TGTGCCAACAGTACAACAGGGAGTGGCAAAAACATTCAGTACTTC. It is translated as CANSTTGSGKNIQYF.

The gene calls are TRBV12-3 or TRBV12-4 and TRBJ1-6; maybe TRBD1 (5 bases). CDR3 length: 17 residues. V lost 3 bases to trimming and J lost 4 bases, with 16 bases between them. The CDR3 DNA follows: TGTGCCAGCAGTTTTTTTATCGGGGACGGTTATAATTCACCCCTCCACTTT. It is translated as CASSFFIGDGYNSPLHF.

This clonotype was found a few times. The chain couples TRBV6-2 or TRBV6-3 to TRBJ2-3; TRBD2 agrees at 10 bases. V lost 7 bases and J lost 5; bases outside the gene matches: 12. The CDR3 is 16 amino acids. Germline V gene lookup returns CDR1 MNHEY and CDR2 SVGEGT. In DNA, the CDR3 is TGTGCCAGCACCGCCGCTCACCTAGCGGGAGAAGATACGCAGTATTTT. It encodes CASTAAHLAGEDTQYF.

This clonotype showed up many times. This chain uses TRBV6-2 or TRBV6-3 with TRBJ2-1; 11 bases map to TRBD1. Germline CDR1 MNHEY, CDR2 SVGEGT. The CDR3 is made up of 14 amino acids. V shed 7 bases and J 5 bases; nucleotides not matched to a gene: 4. CDR3 region: CASTGTGGNNEQFF. CDR3 DNA sequence: TGTGCCAGCACCGGGACAGGGGGAAACAATGAGCAGTTCTTC.

As to this clonotype: A much larger clone sits a single nucleotide away, making a read error possible. V usage is TRBV5-8 and J usage is TRBJ2-2; 8 nucleotides match TRBD2. The CDR3 contains 15 residues. Germline V gene data show CDR1 as SGHTS and CDR2 as YDEGEE. The J segment lost 7 bases and the V segment lost 4 bases, leaving 9 bases of the junction unmatched. CDR3 residues: CASSEGLAPIGELFF. The CDR3 DNA follows: TGTGCCAGCAGCGAAGGACTAGCCCCCATCGGGGAGCTGTTTTTT.